This TCR beta chain came from a study of tissue T cells after allogeneic stem cell transplantation. The method was immunoSEQ multiplex PCR; TCRdb's version includes in-frame clones alone and lacks a portion of them. The table has about 26,000 clones, about 90% seen once. Trimming left V 0 bases short and J 0 bases short, with 9 bases between. The CDR3 consists of 15 residues. Germline V gives CDR1 SGHRS, CDR2 YFSETQ. This clone was recorded once. As yet, its antigen is unknown. Study-wide points: Only a limited share of tissue TCRs appeared in blood or spleen.

The TCR sequence derives from a male donor at least 60 years old who later had graft-versus-host disease after an allogeneic stem cell transplant. Sequencing used blood, obtained before transplantation. V gene TRBV5-1 combines with J gene TRBJ1-1, with a weak D call TRBD1 (6 bases). CDR3 DNA: TGCGCCAGCAGCTTGGATGGGGGGCTGAACACTGAAGCTTTCTTT. Protein product: CASSLDGGLNTEAFF. Using reference TRBV5-1 and TRBJ1-1 for the parts outside the CDR3, the full variable domain is KAGVTQTPRYLIKTRGQQVTLSCSPISGHRSVSWYQQTPGQGLQFLFEYFSETQRNKGNFPGRFSGRQFSNSRSEMNVSTLELGDSALYLCASSLDGGLNTEAFFGQGTRLTVV.